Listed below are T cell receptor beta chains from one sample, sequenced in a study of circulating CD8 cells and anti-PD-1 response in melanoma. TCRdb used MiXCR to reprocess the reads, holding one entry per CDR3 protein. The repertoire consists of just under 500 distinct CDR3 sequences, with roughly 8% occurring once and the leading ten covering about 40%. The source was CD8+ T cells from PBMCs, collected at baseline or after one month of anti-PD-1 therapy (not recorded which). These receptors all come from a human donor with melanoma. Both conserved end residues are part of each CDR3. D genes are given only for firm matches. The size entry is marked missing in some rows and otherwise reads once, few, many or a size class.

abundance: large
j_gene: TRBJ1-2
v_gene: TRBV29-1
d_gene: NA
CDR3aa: CSVENLVDSQFPNYGYTF
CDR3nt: TGCAGCGTTGAAAACCTGGTGGACAGCCAATTCCCTAACTATGGCTACACCTTC

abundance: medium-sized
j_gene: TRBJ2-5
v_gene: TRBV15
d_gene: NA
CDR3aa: CATSRREYQETQYF
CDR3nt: TGTGCCACCAGCAGACGAGAGTACCAAGAGACCCAGTACTTC

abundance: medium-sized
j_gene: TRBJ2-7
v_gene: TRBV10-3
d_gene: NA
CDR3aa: CAISSDIPYEQYF
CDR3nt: TGTGCCATCAGCAGCGACATTCCCTACGAGCAGTACTTC

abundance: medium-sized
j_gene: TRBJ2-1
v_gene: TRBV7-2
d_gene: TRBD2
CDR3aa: CASSLWPSGGSSYNEQFF
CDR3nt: TGTGCCAGCAGCTTATGGCCTAGCGGGGGCAGCTCCTACAATGAGCAGTTCTTC

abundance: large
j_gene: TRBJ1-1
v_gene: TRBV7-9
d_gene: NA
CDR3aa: CASSEEIRALEAFF
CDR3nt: TGTGCCAGCAGCGAGGAAATAAGGGCGCTTGAAGCTTTCTTT

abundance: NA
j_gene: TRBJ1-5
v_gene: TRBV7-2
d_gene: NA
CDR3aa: CASSLVHAPNQPQHF
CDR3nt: TGTGCCAGCAGCTTAGTGCATGCCCCGAATCAGCCCCAGCATTTT

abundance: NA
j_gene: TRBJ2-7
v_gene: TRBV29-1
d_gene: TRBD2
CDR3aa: CSVGEGLDGEQYF
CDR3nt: TGCAGCGTTGGGGAGGGACTCGACGGCGAGCAGTACTTC

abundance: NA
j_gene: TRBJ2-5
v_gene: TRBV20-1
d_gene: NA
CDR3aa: CSAREFPGEYQETQYF
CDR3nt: TGCAGTGCTAGGGAGTTCCCCGGGGAGTACCAAGAGACCCAGTACTTC

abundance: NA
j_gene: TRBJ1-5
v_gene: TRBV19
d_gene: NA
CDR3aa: CASSPGSTQPQHF
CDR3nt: TGTGCCAGTAGTCCGGGTAGTACTCAGCCCCAGCATTTT

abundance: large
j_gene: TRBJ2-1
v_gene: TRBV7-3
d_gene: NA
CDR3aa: CASSLTPGLTNNEQFF
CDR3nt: TGTGCCAGCAGCTTAACACCGGGACTCACCAACAATGAGCAGTTCTTC

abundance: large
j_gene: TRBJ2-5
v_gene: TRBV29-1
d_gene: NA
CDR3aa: CTARSGETQYF
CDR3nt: TGCACCGCGCGGTCGGGGGAGACCCAGTACTTC

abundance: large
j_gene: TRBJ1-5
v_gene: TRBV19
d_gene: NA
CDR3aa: CASSIGGRQPQHF
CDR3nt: TGTGCCAGTAGTATCGGAGGAAGGCAGCCCCAGCATTTT